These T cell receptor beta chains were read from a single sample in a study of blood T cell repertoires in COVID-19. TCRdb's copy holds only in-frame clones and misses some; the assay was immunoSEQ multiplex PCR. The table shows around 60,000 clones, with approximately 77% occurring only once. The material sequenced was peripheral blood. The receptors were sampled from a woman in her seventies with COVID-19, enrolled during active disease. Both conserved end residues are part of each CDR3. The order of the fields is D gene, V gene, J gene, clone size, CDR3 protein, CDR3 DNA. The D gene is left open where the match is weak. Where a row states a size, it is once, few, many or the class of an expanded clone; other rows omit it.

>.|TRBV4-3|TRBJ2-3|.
CASSRGDTQYF
TGCGCCAGCAGCAGGGGAGATACGCAGTATTTT
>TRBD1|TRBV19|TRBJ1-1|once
CASSHGQGNTEAFF
TGTGCCAGTAGCCATGGACAGGGGAACACTGAAGCTTTCTTT
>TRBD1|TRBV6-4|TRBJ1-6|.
CASSDGTGGSPLHF
TGTGCCAGCAGTGACGGGACAGGGGGTTCACCCCTCCACTTT
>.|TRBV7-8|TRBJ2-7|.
CASSSLVGAIAYEQYF
TGTGCCAGCAGCTCCCTTGTAGGGGCTATCGCCTACGAGCAGTACTTC
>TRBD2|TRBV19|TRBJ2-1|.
CASNKGTIYNEQFF
TGTGCCAGTAATAAAGGGACTATTTACAATGAGCAGTTCTTC
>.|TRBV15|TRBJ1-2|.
CATSREKGNYGYTF
TGTGCCACCAGCAGAGAAAAGGGGAACTATGGCTACACCTTC
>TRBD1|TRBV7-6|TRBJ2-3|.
CASSLGTAREDTQYF
TGTGCCAGCAGTCTAGGGACAGCGCGTGAGGATACGCAGTATTTT
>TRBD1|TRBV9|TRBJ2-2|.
CASSVVGTGAGELFF
TGTGCCAGCAGCGTAGTTGGGACAGGGGCCGGGGAGCTGTTTTTT
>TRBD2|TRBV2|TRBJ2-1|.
CASSVGPGRGVTYNEQFF
TGTGCCAGCAGCGTGGGGCCTGGGCGGGGGGTCACCTACAATGAGCAGTTCTTC
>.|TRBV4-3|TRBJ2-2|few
CASSQEERVGELFF
TGCGCCAGCAGCCAAGAAGAGAGAGTTGGGGAGCTGTTTTTT
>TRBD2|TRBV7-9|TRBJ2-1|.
CASSSGASGYNEQFF
TGTGCCAGCAGCTCTGGGGCTAGCGGATACAATGAGCAGTTCTTC
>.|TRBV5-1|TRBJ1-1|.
CASSLVGLGVSTEAFF
TGCGCCAGCAGCTTGGTGGGACTTGGGGTAAGCACTGAAGCTTTCTTT
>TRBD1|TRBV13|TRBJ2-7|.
CASTRRGDSSYEQYF
TGTGCCAGCACTCGACGAGGGGACAGCTCCTACGAGCAGTACTTC
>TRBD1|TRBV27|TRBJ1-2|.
CASSPGDRDGYTF
TGTGCCAGCAGTCCGGGGGACAGGGACGGCTACACCTTC
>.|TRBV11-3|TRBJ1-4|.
CASSLNREGKLFF
TGTGCCAGCAGCTTAAACAGGGAGGGAAAACTGTTTTTT